The clone carrying this T cell receptor beta chain was seen a single time. V was cut by 2 bases and J by 9 bases, with 17 bases left in between. In germline, CDR1 is SQVTM, CDR2 ANQGSEA. The CDR3 is 13 amino acids. Methods used by the authors: Reference gene primer amplification yielded estimated nucleated cell counts. Profiled with immunoSEQ multiplex PCR; TCRdb holds only in-frame clones, not every one. V and J calls and clone size are copied from that table; D and trimming were computed from the DNA. This repertoire shows roughly 150,000 clones, around 88% found once; its top ten account for around 5%. This record comes from a study of blood T cell repertoires in COVID-19. Study-wide background: The study drew acute and convalescent COVID-19 samples from the United States, Italy and Spain. PBMCs, B-cell-depleted T cells, or T cells provided the cDNA or gDNA that made up the material.

The sequencing input was peripheral blood. This chain joins TRBV29-1 and TRBJ2-7; weak D call: TRBD1 (6 bases). This receptor was taken from a human donor in a cohort sampled during active COVID-19. CDR3 amino acids: CSVEIDGTIRQYF. The CDR3 bases are TGCAGCGTTGAAATAGATGGGACAATCCGGCAGTACTTC.